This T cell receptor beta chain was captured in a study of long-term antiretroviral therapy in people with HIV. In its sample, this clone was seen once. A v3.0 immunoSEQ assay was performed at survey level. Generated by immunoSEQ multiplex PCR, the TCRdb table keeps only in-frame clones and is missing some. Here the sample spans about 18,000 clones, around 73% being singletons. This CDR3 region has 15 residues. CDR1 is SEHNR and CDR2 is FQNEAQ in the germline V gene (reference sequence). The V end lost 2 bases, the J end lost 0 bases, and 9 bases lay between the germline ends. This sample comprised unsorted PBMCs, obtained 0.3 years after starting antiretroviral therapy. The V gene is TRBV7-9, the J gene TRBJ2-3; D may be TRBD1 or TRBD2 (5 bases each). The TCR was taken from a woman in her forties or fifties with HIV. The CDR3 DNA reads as TGTGCCAGCAGCTTATTGGGGGACAGCACAGATACGCAGTATTTT. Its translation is CASSLLGDSTDTQYF.